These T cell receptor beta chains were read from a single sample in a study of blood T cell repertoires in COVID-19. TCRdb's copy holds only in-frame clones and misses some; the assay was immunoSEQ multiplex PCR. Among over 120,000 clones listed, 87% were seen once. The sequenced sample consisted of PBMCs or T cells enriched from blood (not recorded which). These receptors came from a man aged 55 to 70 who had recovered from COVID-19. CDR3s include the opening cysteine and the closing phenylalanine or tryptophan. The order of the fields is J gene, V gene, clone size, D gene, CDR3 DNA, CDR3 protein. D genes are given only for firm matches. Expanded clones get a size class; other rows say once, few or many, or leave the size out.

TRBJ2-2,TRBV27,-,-,TGTGCCAGCAGTTTAAACAGGCTACTCACCGGGGAGCTGTTTTTT,CASSLNRLLTGELFF
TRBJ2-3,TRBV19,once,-,TGTGCCACGCGGGGCAGCACAGATACGCAGTATTTT,CATRGSTDTQYF
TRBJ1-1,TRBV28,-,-,TGTGCCAGCAGTTTGAAGCTCAAGAACACTGAAGCTTTCTTT,CASSLKLKNTEAFF
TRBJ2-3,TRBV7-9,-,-,TGTGCCAGCAGCTTACGGTCGGGAACGCAGTATTTT,CASSLRSGTQYF
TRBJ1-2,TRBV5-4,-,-,TGTGCCAGCAGCTTGGAAGCAGGGACATCTTACACCTTC,CASSLEAGTSYTF
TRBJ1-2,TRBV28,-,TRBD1,TGTGCCAGCAGTCCAAATCGAGACAGGGGGGCCGGCTACACCTTC,CASSPNRDRGAGYTF
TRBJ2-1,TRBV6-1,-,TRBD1,TGTGCCAGCAGTGAGCGACAGGGATCCTACAATGAGCAGTTCTTC,CASSERQGSYNEQFF
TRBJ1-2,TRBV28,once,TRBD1,TGTGCCAGCAGTCTACGAGGGGGCCGCGACTATGGCTACACCTTC,CASSLRGGRDYGYTF
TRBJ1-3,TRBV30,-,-,TGTGCCTGGAGTGTACAGGCCGGAAACACCATATATTTT,CAWSVQAGNTIYF
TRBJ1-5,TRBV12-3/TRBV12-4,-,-,TGTGCCAGCAGTACTCGCTCCGGTCAGCCCCAGCATTTT,CASSTRSGQPQHF
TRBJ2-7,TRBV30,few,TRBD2,TGTGCCTGGGGCAAAGGACTAGTTGACCGCGAGCAGTACTTC,CAWGKGLVDREQYF
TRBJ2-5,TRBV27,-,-,TGTGCCAGCAGTAAACTAGCCACCCCGACCCAGTACTTC,CASSKLATPTQYF
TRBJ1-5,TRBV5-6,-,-,TGTGCCAGCAGCCCTTTTCGGCCCCAGCATTTT,CASSPFRPQHF
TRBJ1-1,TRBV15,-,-,TGTGCCACCAGCAGGGGTACAGCCATGAACACTGAAGCTTTCTTT,CATSRGTAMNTEAFF